Listed below are T cell receptor beta chains from one sample, sequenced in a study of identical twins. TCRdb itself ran the 5' RACE reads through MiXCR, one entry per CDR3 protein. Of 690,000 or so distinct CDR3 sequences in the sample, more than 6.5% were seen once. This sample was also put to use in a study of yellow fever vaccine responses in identical twins.

What was sequenced was PBMCs. Receptors were obtained from a woman aged 18 to 35 in good health. Each CDR3 is given with its conserved first and last residue. The D gene is left open where the match is weak. Size values are once, few and many counts, or a class for expanded clones, and some rows have none.

DNA,CDR3,size,V,J,D
TGCATTGCTAGCCCCGGGCTAGCGGGAGCTTACGAGCAGTACTTC,CIASPGLAGAYEQYF,.,TRBV20-1,TRBJ2-7,TRBD2
TGTGCCAGCAGTTTATTAGGGATCACTGAAGCTTTCTTT,CASSLLGITEAFF,few,TRBV27,TRBJ1-1,.
TGTGCCAGCAGCTTAAACAGGGTCGATCAGCCCCAGCATTTT,CASSLNRVDQPQHF,many,TRBV7-6,TRBJ1-5,.
TGTGCCAGCAGCCCGGGACTAGCGGGGGGGCCAGGCGATGAGCAGTTCTTC,CASSPGLAGGPGDEQFF,few,TRBV7-9,TRBJ2-1,TRBD2
TGTGCCAGCAGCCCGACACACAAGGGTTCAACTAATGAAAAACTGTTTTTT,CASSPTHKGSTNEKLFF,.,TRBV7-9,TRBJ1-4,.
TGTGCCAGCAGGAGAGCGGCGAGCTCCTACGAGCAGTACTTC,CASRRAASSYEQYF,many,TRBV12-3/TRBV12-4,TRBJ2-7,.
TGTGCCAGCAGCTTAAGACTAGCGGGAGGGCCCGAAGATACGCAGTATTTT,CASSLRLAGGPEDTQYF,few,TRBV7-2,TRBJ2-3,TRBD2
TGTGCCAGCAGCTTAGATACCCAAGAGCAGTTCTTC,CASSLDTQEQFF,many,TRBV7-9,TRBJ2-1,.
TGTGCCTGCGGAAGGAACCAAGAGACCCAGTACTTC,CACGRNQETQYF,many,TRBV12-3/TRBV12-4,TRBJ2-5,.
TGCAGCGTTGAGCTCATCGGGGGACTAGCGGGGTACAATGAGCAGTTCTTC,CSVELIGGLAGYNEQFF,many,TRBV29-1,TRBJ2-1,TRBD2
TGTGCCACCAGCAGAGTATTGGAAACAGCCAATGAGCAGTTCTTC,CATSRVLETANEQFF,few,TRBV15,TRBJ2-1,.
TGCGCCAGCAGCTTTTTTGAGGGTTCCTACGAGCAGTACTTC,CASSFFEGSYEQYF,.,TRBV5-1,TRBJ2-7,.
TGTGCCAGCAGCTTCGGCAGGGCCTCTGGGGCCAACGTCCTGACTTTC,CASSFGRASGANVLTF,.,TRBV7-2,TRBJ2-6,.
TGTGCCATCAGTGAGTCTACCACGGGCAGGGGGCTTTTCGAGCAGTACTTC,CAISESTTGRGLFEQYF,many,TRBV10-3,TRBJ2-7,TRBD1
TGTGCCAGCAGTCCCGGTGGGGTCCGGAATGAGCAGTTCTTC,CASSPGGVRNEQFF,many,TRBV12-3/TRBV12-4,TRBJ2-1,.
TGCGCCAGCAGCTTGGGGGGGACAGCAGTCTCCTACGAGCAGTACTTC,CASSLGGTAVSYEQYF,few,TRBV5-1,TRBJ2-7,TRBD1
TGCAGCGTAAACGTCGGGGTAGACTACGAGCAGTACTTC,CSVNVGVDYEQYF,few,TRBV29-1,TRBJ2-7,.
TGCGCCAGCAGCAAGGACACCTTCACAGATACGCAGTATTTT,CASSKDTFTDTQYF,.,TRBV5-1,TRBJ2-3,.
TGTGCCAGCAGCCAAGTGGTGGGTCGGACCGGTGGCGAGCAGTACTTC,CASSQVVGRTGGEQYF,.,TRBV3-1,TRBJ2-7,.
TGCGCCAGCTCTACCGGGGGGGATCTCTACGAGCAGTACTTC,CASSTGGDLYEQYF,.,TRBV5-1,TRBJ2-7,TRBD2
TGCAGTGCTAGAGATACAAGGGGGCTAAGGATTGAAGCTTTCTTT,CSARDTRGLRIEAFF,.,TRBV20-1,TRBJ1-1,TRBD1
TGTGCCAGCTCACCTTCTCAGACCTCTGGGGCCAACGTCCTGACTTTC,CASSPSQTSGANVLTF,few,TRBV18,TRBJ2-6,.
TGTGCCAGCAGTCCCCCGCTCCCGGCAAATTCACCCCTCCACTTT,CASSPPLPANSPLHF,few,TRBV28,TRBJ1-6,.
TGTGCCAGCAGTCCTCGGGACAGGGGGCTTATGAACACTGAAGCTTTCTTT,CASSPRDRGLMNTEAFF,few,TRBV7-9,TRBJ1-1,TRBD1
TGTGCCAGCAGTGAGAGCCCGGACCTCAATCAGCCCCAGCATTTT,CASSESPDLNQPQHF,few,TRBV2,TRBJ1-5,.
TGTGCCAGCAGCTTAGTAGGTGGTGGGGGGGCAGCAGATACGCAGTATTTT,CASSLVGGGGAADTQYF,many,TRBV7-2,TRBJ2-3,.
TGTGCCAGCAGCGATCGACTAGCGGCTAGCACAGATACGCAGTATTTT,CASSDRLAASTDTQYF,few,TRBV4-2,TRBJ2-3,TRBD2
TGCAGCGTCGAGGACAGGGGGCGACGCACTGAAGCTTTCTTT,CSVEDRGRRTEAFF,many,TRBV29-1,TRBJ1-1,TRBD1
TGTGCCATCAGTAGCATGGCGGCTGGAAACACCATATATTTT,CAISSMAAGNTIYF,.,TRBV10-3,TRBJ1-3,.
TGCAGCGTCCATGGGGGCGGGCCCGGCATGGAGACCCAGTACTTC,CSVHGGGPGMETQYF,many,TRBV29-1,TRBJ2-5,.
TGTGCCACCAGCAGAGATCGACAGTTTGCTAGCGGGGGGGCTTTAATTGGGGCCAACGTCCTGACTTTC,CATSRDRQFASGGALIGANVLTF,.,TRBV15,TRBJ2-6,TRBD2
TGCAGTGCTCACGGACTAGCGGGAGGGGTTGAGCAGTTCTTC,CSAHGLAGGVEQFF,few,TRBV20-1,TRBJ2-1,TRBD2
TGCAGTGCTAGACAACTAGCGGGGGGTTCCACCGGGGAGCTGTTTTTT,CSARQLAGGSTGELFF,.,TRBV20-1,TRBJ2-2,TRBD2
TGTGCCAGCAGCCGCCGGGGGGCCAACGTCCTGACTTTC,CASSRRGANVLTF,.,TRBV7-8,TRBJ2-6,.
TGTGCCAGCAGTCCGTCGACAGGGAACACCGGGGAGCTGTTTTTT,CASSPSTGNTGELFF,many,TRBV28,TRBJ2-2,.
TGCAGTGCTAGCCTGCAGGGGTCTAACTATGGCTACACCTTC,CSASLQGSNYGYTF,.,TRBV20-1,TRBJ1-2,.
TGTGCCACCAGTGATCCCTGGACTAGCGGGAGGGGTTCCTACAATGAGCAGTTCTTC,CATSDPWTSGRGSYNEQFF,many,TRBV24-1,TRBJ2-1,TRBD2
TGCAGCGTCGAGGACACAGGGGGCCGCACTGAAGCTTTCTTT,CSVEDTGGRTEAFF,.,TRBV29-1,TRBJ1-1,TRBD1
TGTGCCAGCAGCGTCACGGGACAGGAGGCCTACGAGCAGTACTTC,CASSVTGQEAYEQYF,few,TRBV9,TRBJ2-7,TRBD1
TGTGCCAGCATTGTAGGGGGGGTGACGAACTCCTACGAGCAGTACTTC,CASIVGGVTNSYEQYF,few,TRBV28,TRBJ2-7,.
TGCGCCAGCAGCTTGGTCGAGGGGGCTCAAGAGACCCAGTACTTC,CASSLVEGAQETQYF,.,TRBV5-1,TRBJ2-5,TRBD1
TGTGCCAGCAGTCCGATTGACAGGGTAGAAACTGAAGCTTTCTTT,CASSPIDRVETEAFF,few,TRBV6-1,TRBJ1-1,TRBD1
TGTGCCAGCAGCTTAGAAAGGGAAGCTAACTATGGCTACACCTTC,CASSLEREANYGYTF,.,TRBV7-9,TRBJ1-2,.
TGCGCCAGCAGCTCAAAAGCGGGGGAGGTGTCCTACGAGCAGTACTTC,CASSSKAGEVSYEQYF,few,TRBV5-1,TRBJ2-7,TRBD2
TGTGCCAGCAGCCCGGGACAGACCTATAGCACAGATACGCAGTATTTT,CASSPGQTYSTDTQYF,.,TRBV7-9,TRBJ2-3,TRBD1
TGCAGTGCTAGAGATCCGGGACTAGCGGCCACAGATACGCAGTATTTT,CSARDPGLAATDTQYF,.,TRBV20-1,TRBJ2-3,TRBD2
TGTGCCAGCAGCGCGGGGGACAGGGCGTCCGGGGAGCTGTTTTTT,CASSAGDRASGELFF,many,TRBV9,TRBJ2-2,TRBD1
TGCAGTGCTTCAGTAGCGGGGGCCAAAAACATTCAGTACTTC,CSASVAGAKNIQYF,many,TRBV20-1,TRBJ2-4,TRBD2
TGTGCCAGCAGACCCCGGTCCAATGAGCAGTTCTTC,CASRPRSNEQFF,few,TRBV11-2,TRBJ2-1,.
TGTGCCAGCAGTTGCCACGGCTCTGGGGCCAACGTCCTGACTTTC,CASSCHGSGANVLTF,.,TRBV6-7,TRBJ2-6,.
TGTGCCAGCAGCTTCGGGGGGGGTTCCCAAGAGACCCAGTACTTC,CASSFGGGSQETQYF,many,TRBV7-2,TRBJ2-5,TRBD2
TGTGCCAGCAGCGGGGCCGGGACCTCCTACAATGAGCAGTTCTTC,CASSGAGTSYNEQFF,.,TRBV7-3,TRBJ2-1,.
TGTGCCAGCAGATCGAGCGGGGGGGGTAACAATGAGCAGTTCTTC,CASRSSGGGNNEQFF,few,TRBV12-3/TRBV12-4,TRBJ2-1,TRBD2
TGTGCCAGCAGCTCGCGACTAGCGGGGCCGTCTAGCACAGATACGCAGTATTTT,CASSSRLAGPSSTDTQYF,.,TRBV7-8,TRBJ2-3,TRBD2
TGCAGCGTTCATAGACAGGGGTTAAACACTGAAGCTTTCTTT,CSVHRQGLNTEAFF,.,TRBV29-1,TRBJ1-1,TRBD1
TGTGCCAGCAGTCCCGGGACTAGCGGGGGGCAAGAGACCCAGTACTTC,CASSPGTSGGQETQYF,many,TRBV28,TRBJ2-5,TRBD2
TGTGCCAGCAGCTTAGAGACTAGCGGGAGGGGTGAGCAGTTCTTC,CASSLETSGRGEQFF,.,TRBV7-2,TRBJ2-1,TRBD2
TGTACCATCAGTCTAGTAATCCGACTAGCGGGGGCCTACAATGAGCAGTTCTTC,CTISLVIRLAGAYNEQFF,once,TRBV10-3,TRBJ2-1,TRBD2
TGTGCCAGTAGTATCAACTCAAACTACAATGAGCAGTTCTTC,CASSINSNYNEQFF,many,TRBV19,TRBJ2-1,.